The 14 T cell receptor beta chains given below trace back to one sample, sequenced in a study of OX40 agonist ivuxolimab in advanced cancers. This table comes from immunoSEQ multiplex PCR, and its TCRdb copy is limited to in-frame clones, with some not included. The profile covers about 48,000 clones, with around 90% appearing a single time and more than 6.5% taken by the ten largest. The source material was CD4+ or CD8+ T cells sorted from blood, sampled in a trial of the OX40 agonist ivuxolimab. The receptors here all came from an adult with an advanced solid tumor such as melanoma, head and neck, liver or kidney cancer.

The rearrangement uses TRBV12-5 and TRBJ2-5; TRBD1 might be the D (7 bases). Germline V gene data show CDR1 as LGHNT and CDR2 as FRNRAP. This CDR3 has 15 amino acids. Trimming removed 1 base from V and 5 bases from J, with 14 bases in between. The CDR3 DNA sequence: TGTGCTAGTGGTTTGGATATGACAGGGAGGGAGACCCAGTACTTC. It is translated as CASGLDMTGRETQYF. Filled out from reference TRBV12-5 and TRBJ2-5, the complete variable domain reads DARVTQTPRHKVTEMGQEVTMRCQPILGHNTVFWYRQTMMQGLELLAYFRNRAPLDDSGMPKDRFSAEMPDATLATLKIQPSEPRDSAVYFCASGLDMTGRETQYFGPGTRLLVL.

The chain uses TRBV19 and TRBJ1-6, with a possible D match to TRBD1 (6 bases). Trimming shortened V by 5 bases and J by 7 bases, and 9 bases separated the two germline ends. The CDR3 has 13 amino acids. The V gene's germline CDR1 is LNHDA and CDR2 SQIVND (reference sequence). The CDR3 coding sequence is TGTGCCAGTAGTGCACAGGGAAATTCACCCCTCCACTTT. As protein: CASSAQGNSPLHF.

For the CDR3, the DNA is TGTGCCGGCCGAAAGGACATCCACACCGGGGAGCTGTTTTTT. The encoded protein is CAGRKDIHTGELFF. The gene calls are TRBV6-6 and TRBJ2-2; D is possibly TRBD1 (5 bases). The CDR3 contains 14 residues. Germline CDR1 reads MNHNY; CDR2 reads SVGAGI (reference sequence). Trimming left V 11 bases short and J 3 bases short, with 16 bases between.

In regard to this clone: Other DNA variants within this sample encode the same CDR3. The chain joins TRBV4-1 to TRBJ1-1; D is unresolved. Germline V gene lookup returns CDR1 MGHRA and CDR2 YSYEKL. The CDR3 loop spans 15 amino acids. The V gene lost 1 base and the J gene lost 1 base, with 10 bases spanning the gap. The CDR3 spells CASSQVTTGNTEAFF. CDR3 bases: TGCGCCAGCAGCCAAGTCACGACCGGGAACACTGAAGCTTTCTTT.

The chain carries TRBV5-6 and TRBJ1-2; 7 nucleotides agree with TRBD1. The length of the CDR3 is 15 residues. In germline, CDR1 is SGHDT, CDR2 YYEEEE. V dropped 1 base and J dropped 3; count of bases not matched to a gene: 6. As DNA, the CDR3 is TGTGCCAGCAGCTTGCCCGACAGGGTACACTATGGCTACACCTTC. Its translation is CASSLPDRVHYGYTF. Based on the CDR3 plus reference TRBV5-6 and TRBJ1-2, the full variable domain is DAGVTQSPTHLIKTRGQQVTLRCSPKSGHDTVSWYQQALGQGPQFIFQYYEEEERQRGNFPDRFSGHQFPNYSSELNVNALLLGDSALYLCASSLPDRVHYGYTFGSGTRLTVV.

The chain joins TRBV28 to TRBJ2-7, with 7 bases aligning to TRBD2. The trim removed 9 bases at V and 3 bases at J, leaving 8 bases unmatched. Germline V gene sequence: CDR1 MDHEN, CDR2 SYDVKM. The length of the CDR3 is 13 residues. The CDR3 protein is CASRSGTDYEQYV. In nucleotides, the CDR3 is TGTGCCAGTCGGAGCGGGACTGACTACGAGCAGTACGTC.

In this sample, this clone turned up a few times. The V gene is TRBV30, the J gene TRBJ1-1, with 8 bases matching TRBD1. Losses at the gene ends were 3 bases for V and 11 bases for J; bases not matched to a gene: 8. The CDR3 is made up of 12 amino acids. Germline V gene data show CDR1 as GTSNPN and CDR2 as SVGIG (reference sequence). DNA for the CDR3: TGTGCCTGGAGCCCAGGGGGCGCGGGGGCTTTCTTT. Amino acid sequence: CAWSPGGAGAFF.

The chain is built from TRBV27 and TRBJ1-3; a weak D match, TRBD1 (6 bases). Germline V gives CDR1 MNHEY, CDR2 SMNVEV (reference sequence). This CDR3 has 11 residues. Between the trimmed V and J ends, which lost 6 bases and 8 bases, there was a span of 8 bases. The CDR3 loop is CASREGDTIYF. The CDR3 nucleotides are TGTGCCAGCAGGGAGGGGGACACCATATATTTT.

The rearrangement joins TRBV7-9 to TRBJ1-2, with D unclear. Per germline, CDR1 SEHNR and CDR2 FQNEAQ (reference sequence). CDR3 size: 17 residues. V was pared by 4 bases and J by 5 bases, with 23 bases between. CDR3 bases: TGTGCCAGCAGCTCTCTTACTCCCCGCGAGACGGGGTATGGCTACACCTTC. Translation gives CASSSLTPRETGYGYTF.

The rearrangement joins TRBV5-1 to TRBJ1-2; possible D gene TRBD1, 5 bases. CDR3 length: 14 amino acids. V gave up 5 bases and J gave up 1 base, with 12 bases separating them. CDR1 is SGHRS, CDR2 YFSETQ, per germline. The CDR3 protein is CASRSGTGNYGYTF. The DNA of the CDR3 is TGCGCCAGCAGGTCTGGGACGGGTAACTATGGCTACACCTTC.

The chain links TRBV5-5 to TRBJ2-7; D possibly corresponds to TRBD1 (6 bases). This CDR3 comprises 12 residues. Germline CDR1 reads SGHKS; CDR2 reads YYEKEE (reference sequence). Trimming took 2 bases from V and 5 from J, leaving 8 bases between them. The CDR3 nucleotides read TGTGCCAGCAGCTTTACAGGGAACGAGCAGTACGTC. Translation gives CASSFTGNEQYV.

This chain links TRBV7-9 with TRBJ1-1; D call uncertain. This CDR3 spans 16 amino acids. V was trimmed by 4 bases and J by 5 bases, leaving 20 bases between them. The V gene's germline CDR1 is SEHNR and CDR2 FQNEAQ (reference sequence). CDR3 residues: CASSSGPTQTDTEAFF. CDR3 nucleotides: TGTGCCAGCAGCTCTGGCCCGACACAAACGGATACTGAAGCTTTCTTT. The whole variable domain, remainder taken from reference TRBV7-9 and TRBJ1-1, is DTGVSQNPRHKITKRGQNVTFRCDPISEHNRLYWYRQTLGQGPEFLTYFQNEAQLEKSRLLSDRFSAERPKGSFSTLEIQRTEQGDSAMYLCASSSGPTQTDTEAFFGQGTRLTVV.

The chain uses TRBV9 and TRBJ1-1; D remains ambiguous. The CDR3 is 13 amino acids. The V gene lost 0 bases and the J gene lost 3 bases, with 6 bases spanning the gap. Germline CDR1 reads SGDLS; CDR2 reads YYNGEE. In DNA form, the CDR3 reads TGTGCCAGCAGCGTAGACGGAGACACTGAAGCTTTCTTT. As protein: CASSVDGDTEAFF.

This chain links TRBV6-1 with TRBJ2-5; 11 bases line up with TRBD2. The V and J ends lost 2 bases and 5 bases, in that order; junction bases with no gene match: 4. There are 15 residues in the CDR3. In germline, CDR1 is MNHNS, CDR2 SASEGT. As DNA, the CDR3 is TGTGCCAGCAGTGAACGTAGCGGGGGGGCGGAGACCCAGTACTTC. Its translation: CASSERSGGAETQYF.